The 4 T cell receptor beta chains listed next were all sequenced from one sample in a study of radiation and T cells in renal cell carcinoma (dated by TCRdb to the early 2020s). The label giving this sample's time point can be read as: baseline pretreatment blood. The treatment or condition label corresponds to: 15 Gy SBRT to primary tumor, nephrectomy 4 weeks later. Library preparation was by the immunoSEQ multiplex PCR assay. TCRdb obtained this table from immuneACCESS and retained in-frame rearrangements with V and J assigned. These tables miss some clones; where compared with another copy, unresolved V genes account for less than half of the shortfall, and the remainder is unexplained. The sample includes about 160,000 clones, with around 90% observed a single time. Approximately 4% of the sample is in the top ten clones. The specimen comprised blood, sampled from a patient whose treatment included radiotherapy and nephrectomy. The source of these receptors is a woman aged 70 to 79 with renal cell carcinoma.

The chain combines TRBV7-6 with TRBJ2-1, with TRBD1 as a possible D gene (5 bases). The length of the CDR3 is 14 residues. The V end lost 6 bases, the J end lost 6 bases, and 15 bases lay between the germline ends. Germline CDR1 reads SGHVS; CDR2 reads FNYEAQ. CDR3 coding DNA: TGTGCCAGCAGTCATCGACAGTCAGTCAATGAGCAGTTCTTC. It is translated as CASSHRQSVNEQFF.

The genes are TRBV5-6 and TRBJ2-2; D is perhaps TRBD1 or TRBD2 (5 bases each). Per the germline V gene, CDR1 is SGHDT and CDR2 is YYEEEE. V lost 2 bases and J 7 bases, leaving 15 bases between the germline ends. The CDR3 has 15 amino acids. The CDR3 DNA is TGTGCCAGCAGCTTCGGGACCGGGAATAACGGGGAGCTGTTTTTT. The encoded protein is CASSFGTGNNGELFF.

The rearrangement links TRBV29-1 to TRBJ2-7; 10 nucleotides agree with TRBD1. V gave up 4 bases and J gave up 7 bases; unmatched junction bases: 7. In germline, CDR1 is SQVTM, CDR2 ANQGSEA. This CDR3 spans 13 amino acids. CDR3 protein: CSVGQGASQEQYF. In nucleotides, the CDR3 is TGCAGCGTTGGACAGGGGGCGTCTCAAGAGCAGTACTTC.

The rearrangement joins TRBV6-1 to TRBJ1-4; weak D call: TRBD1 (5 bases). The CDR3 consists of 13 residues. In germline, CDR1 is MNHNS, CDR2 SASEGT. Trimming left V 8 bases short and J 3 bases short, with 10 bases between. DNA of the CDR3: TGTGCCAGCGACGGGGCACCTAATGAAAAACTGTTTTTT. It is translated as CASDGAPNEKLFF.